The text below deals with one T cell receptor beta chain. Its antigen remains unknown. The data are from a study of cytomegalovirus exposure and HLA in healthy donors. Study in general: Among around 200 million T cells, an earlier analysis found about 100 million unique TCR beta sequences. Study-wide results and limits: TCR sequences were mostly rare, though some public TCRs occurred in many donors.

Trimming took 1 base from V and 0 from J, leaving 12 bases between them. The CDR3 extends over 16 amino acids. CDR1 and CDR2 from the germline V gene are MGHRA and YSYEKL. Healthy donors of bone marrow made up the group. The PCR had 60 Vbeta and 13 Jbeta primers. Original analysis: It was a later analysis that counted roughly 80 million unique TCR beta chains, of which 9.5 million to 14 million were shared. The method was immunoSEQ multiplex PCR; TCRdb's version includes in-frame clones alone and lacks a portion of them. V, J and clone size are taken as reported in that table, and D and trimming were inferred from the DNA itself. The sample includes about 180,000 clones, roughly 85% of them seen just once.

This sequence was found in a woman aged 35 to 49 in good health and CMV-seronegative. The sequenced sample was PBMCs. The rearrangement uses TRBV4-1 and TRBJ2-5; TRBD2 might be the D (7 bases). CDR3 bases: TGCGCCAGCAGCCAAGTTGGGGGGGACAACCAAGAGACCCAGTACTTC. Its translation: CASSQVGGDNQETQYF.